The 27 T cell receptor beta chains reported below all come from one sample, sequenced in a study of metastatic and nonmetastatic thyroid tumors. TCRdb re-called the PCR reads via MiXCR. The table has about 40,000 clones, about 15% seen once. No treatment had been given to any patient before thyroid surgery. The sequenced sample was blood. The receptors originated from a female donor with papillary thyroid cancer or a benign thyroid nodule (not recorded which). Some clones in this sample may be carry-over from other donors' samples.

This rearrangement joins TRBV24-1 to TRBJ2-5; 12 bases agree with TRBD2. The germline V gene encodes CDR1 KGHDR and CDR2 SFDVKD. The CDR3 covers 16 residues. Unmatched junction bases numbered 3, after V lost 1 base and J lost 4 bases. CDR3 bases: TGTGCCACCAGTGATTTACCTAGCGGGAGGGGAGAGACCCAGTACTTC. It specifies CATSDLPSGRGETQYF.

This clone has only a few counts. This could be a read error, since a much larger clone is one nucleotide away. The chain has TRBV29-1 and TRBJ2-2; no clear D. CDR1 SQVTM and CDR2 ANQGSEA come from the germline V gene. The CDR3 extends over 14 amino acids. CDR3 nucleotides: TGCAGCTTTGAAAAACAGTCGAACACCGGGGAGCTGTTTTTT. Residues: CSFEKQSNTGELFF.

This clone showed up many times. This chain links TRBV6-1 with TRBJ2-3; 7 bases fit TRBD2. Looked up from germline, CDR1 is MNHNS and CDR2 is SASEGT. With V trimmed by 3 bases and J by 0 bases, 3 bases remained unmatched. CDR3 length equals 15 residues. The CDR3, as DNA: TGTGCCAGCAGTGACGAGCGGGGAAGCACAGATACGCAGTATTTT. Protein product: CASSDERGSTDTQYF.

The V call is TRBV20-1, the J call TRBJ2-1; 8 bases are a match to TRBD2. There are 15 residues in the CDR3. The ends lost 2 bases at V and 6 bases at J; junction bases unmatched: 9. Per the germline V gene, CDR1 is DFQATT and CDR2 is SNEGSKA (reference sequence). The DNA of the CDR3 is TGCAGTGCTAGATCGGGAGCGGGGGTCATCAATGAGCAGTTCTTC. The encoded protein is CSARSGAGVINEQFF.

A remark on this clone: The junction departs from the called germline gene at one end, perhaps through a read error. This rearrangement joins TRBV5-5 to TRBJ2-7; the D gene is possibly TRBD2 (6 bases). CDR3 length: 15 residues. CDR1 and CDR2 from the germline V gene are SGHKS and YYEKEE (reference sequence). The CDR3 reads CASSFSDYRGEGTDF. The CDR3 DNA sequence: TGTGCCAGCAGCTTTTCGGACTATCGGGGTGAGGGCACAGACTTC.

This clone was seen at least ten times. The chain carries TRBV28 and TRBJ1-6; no definite D call. Trimming removed 7 bases at V and 1 base at J, with 8 bases between. The CDR3 sequence is 14 residues long. CDR1 and CDR2 (germline): MDHEN, SYDVKM. The CDR3 sequence is CASIMGSYNSPLHF. In DNA, the CDR3 is TGTGCCAGCATTATGGGATCCTATAATTCACCCCTCCACTTT.

The rearrangement joins TRBV12-3 or TRBV12-4 to TRBJ1-1; D is ambiguous. This CDR3 has 13 residues. Trimming removed 8 bases at V and 2 bases at J, with 12 bases between. CDR3 coding DNA: TGTGCCAGCCTTGCGGGTACCAACACTGAAGCTTTCTTT. It is translated as CASLAGTNTEAFF.

This clone has ten or more counts. This chain joins TRBV19 and TRBJ2-1; TRBD2 might be the D (6 bases). Germline CDR1 reads LNHDA; CDR2 reads SQIVND (reference sequence). V was pared by 4 bases and J by 2 bases, with 24 bases between. This CDR3 region has 19 residues. The CDR3 sequence is CASSTLILNSGYTYNEQFF. The CDR3 DNA is TGTGCCAGTAGTACCCTTATCCTCAATAGCGGCTACACCTACAATGAGCAGTTCTTC. The full variable domain, its missing parts supplied by reference TRBV19 and TRBJ2-1, is DGGITQSPKYLFRKEGQNVTLSCEQNLNHDAMYWYRQDPGQGLRLIYYSQIVNDFQKGDIAEGYSVSREKKESFPLTVTSAQKNPTAFYLCASSTLILNSGYTYNEQFFGPGTRLTVL.

This clone has ten or more counts. The identical CDR3 is also encoded by other nucleotide sequences in the sample. The rearrangement joins TRBV2 to TRBJ1-6; maybe TRBD1 (6 bases). Germline CDR1 SNHLY, CDR2 FYNNEI. The CDR3 extends over 17 amino acids. Between the trimmed V and J ends, which lost 7 bases and 6 bases, there was a span of 22 bases. The CDR3 region is CASTIDRTTRLNSPLHF. CDR3 DNA sequence: TGTGCCAGCACCATCGACAGGACCACCAGACTTAATTCACCCCTCCACTTT.

The sample holds many counts of this clone. J is TRBJ1-3 and V is TRBV3-1; no firm D call. CDR1 and CDR2 (germline): LGHDT, YNNKEL (reference sequence). Between the trimmed V and J ends, which lost 2 bases and 0 bases, there was a span of 2 bases. The CDR3 contains 13 residues. The CDR3 spells CASSQNSGNTIYF. DNA for the CDR3: TGTGCCAGCAGCCAAAACTCTGGAAACACCATATATTTT.

The rearrangement uses TRBV20-1 and TRBJ1-5, with 8 bases matching TRBD1. Germline CDR1 is DFQATT and CDR2 is SNEGSKA (reference sequence). The J segment lost 8 bases and the V segment lost 1 base, leaving 10 bases of the junction unmatched. The CDR3 consists of 15 residues. CDR3: CSARGPGQENKPQHF. The CDR3 bases are TGCAGTGCTAGAGGCCCGGGACAGGAAAATAAGCCCCAGCATTTT.

This clone has at least ten counts. CDR3 nucleotides: TGTGCCAGCAGCCAACCAGGGGACGGCACCGGGGAGCTGTTTTTT. It encodes CASSQPGDGTGELFF. The chain uses TRBV4-2 and TRBJ2-2, with D maybe TRBD1 (6 bases). CDR1 and CDR2 from the germline V gene are LGHNA and YNFKEQ. V lost 2 bases and J 4 bases, leaving 11 bases between the germline ends. CDR3 length equals 15 residues.

This clone was counted at least ten times. This rearrangement joins TRBV11-1 to TRBJ2-3; 10 nucleotides agree with TRBD1. With V trimmed by 2 bases and J by 3 bases, 2 bases remained unmatched. Germline CDR1 and CDR2: SGHAT and FQDESV (reference sequence). The CDR3 loop spans 15 amino acids. The CDR3 bases are TGTGCCAGCAGCTTAAGGGGACAGGGGACAGATACGCAGTATTTT. It yields the protein CASSLRGQGTDTQYF.

V usage is TRBV30 and J usage is TRBJ1-2, with a weak D call TRBD1 (6 bases). V lost 7 bases to trimming and J lost 3 bases, with 9 bases between them. The germline CDR1 and CDR2 sequences are GTSNPN and SVGIG (reference sequence). This CDR3 is 11 amino acids long. The chain's CDR3 is CAYHRDYGYTF. In nucleotides, the CDR3 is TGTGCCTACCACAGGGACTATGGCTACACCTTC.

This clone has at least ten counts. The rearrangement uses TRBV6-1 and TRBJ2-1; D unresolved. The V and J ends lost 4 bases and 3 bases respectively, with 7 bases between them. From germline, CDR1 is MNHNS and CDR2 SASEGT. This CDR3 is built from 13 residues. The CDR3 spells CASSGIGYNEQFF. CDR3 sequence (DNA): TGTGCCAGCAGTGGGATCGGCTACAATGAGCAGTTCTTC.

This clone was found a few times. The chain combines TRBV29-1 with TRBJ2-7, with 13 positions matching TRBD2. This CDR3 has 13 amino acids. Trimming took 7 bases from V and 6 from J; bases not matched to a gene: 6. In germline, CDR1 is SQVTM, CDR2 ANQGSEA. Here the CDR3 DNA reads TGCAGCGCGGGACTAGCGGGACCCTTCGAGCAGTACTTC. This encodes CSAGLAGPFEQYF.

This clone showed up many times. The chain couples TRBV6-1 to TRBJ1-2, with D possibly being TRBD1 (5 bases). Germline V CDR1 and CDR2: MNHNS, SASEGT. V lost 5 bases to trimming and J lost 1 base, with 14 bases between them. The CDR3 totals 15 residues. Here the CDR3 reads CASSNPWDRNYGYTF. The DNA of the CDR3 is TGTGCCAGCAGTAACCCCTGGGACCGTAACTATGGCTACACCTTC.

This clone was recorded many times. The rearrangement links TRBV20-1 to TRBJ2-3, with 10 positions matching TRBD2. CDR1 and CDR2 from the germline V gene are DFQATT and SNEGSKA (reference sequence). The CDR3 contains 13 residues. Losses at the gene ends were 4 bases for V and 4 bases for J; bases not matched to a gene: 2. The CDR3 DNA is TGCAGTGCTAATCTAGCGGGAGCAGATACGCAGTATTTT. Translation: CSANLAGADTQYF.

The sample holds many counts of this clone. The CDR3 sequence is CASSEPDTQYF. CDR3 DNA: TGCGCCAGCAGTGAGCCAGATACGCAGTATTTT. The chain links TRBV10-2 to TRBJ2-3; D is ambiguous. With 2 bases removed from V and 4 bases from J, the gap between germline ends came to 1 base. Germline lookup yields CDR1 WSHSY and CDR2 SAAADI. The CDR3 extends over 11 amino acids.

This clone was detected many times. The rearrangement uses TRBV12-3 or TRBV12-4 and TRBJ1-5; tentative D call: TRBD1 (5 bases). The V end was cut by 3 bases, the J end by 6 bases, with 12 bases between. This CDR3 comprises 14 residues. The CDR3 spells CASSFPGRLQPQHF. The DNA of the CDR3 is TGTGCCAGCAGTTTTCCAGGGCGGCTTCAGCCCCAGCATTTT.

This clone came up a few times. This chain links TRBV4-2 with TRBJ2-7; 7 positions agree with TRBD1. V lost 0 bases, J lost 0 bases, and 2 bases stayed unmatched. Germline-derived CDR1 and CDR2 are LGHNA and YNFKEQ. The CDR3 loop spans 15 amino acids. The CDR3 DNA reads TGTGCCAGCAGCCAAGATTGGGACAGCTCCTACGAGCAGTACTTC. Protein product: CASSQDWDSSYEQYF.

This clone was observed many times. CDR3 loop: CSARLAGHTGELFF. The DNA of the CDR3 is TGCAGTGCTAGACTAGCGGGGCACACCGGGGAGCTGTTTTTT. V usage is TRBV20-1 and J usage is TRBJ2-2, with TRBD2 matching over 9 bases. Germline CDR1 and CDR2: DFQATT and SNEGSKA (reference sequence). The CDR3 contains 14 residues. The ends lost 2 bases at V and 3 bases at J; junction bases unmatched: 1.

This clone was picked up many times. This rearrangement joins TRBV19 to TRBJ1-5; no clear D gene. CDR1 is LNHDA and CDR2 is SQIVND in the germline V gene (reference sequence). The CDR3 extends over 12 amino acids. V was shortened by 7 bases and J by 1 base, with 5 bases between the two germline ends. CDR3 residues: CASTESNQPQHF. As DNA, the CDR3 is TGTGCCAGTACCGAGAGCAATCAGCCCCAGCATTTT.

In its sample, this clone was seen many times. This rearrangement joins TRBV3-1 to TRBJ1-4; 12 bases fit TRBD1. From germline, CDR1 is LGHDT and CDR2 YNNKEL (reference sequence). Unmatched junction bases numbered 8, after V lost 8 bases and J lost 10 bases. The CDR3 sequence is 14 residues long. CDR3 in DNA: TGTGCCAGCGGGCCCGGGACAGGGGGCGGAAAACTGTTTTTT. Translated, it gives CASGPGTGGGKLFF.

This clone was recorded a few times. V usage is TRBV6-2 or TRBV6-3 and J usage is TRBJ2-7; D is perhaps TRBD1 (6 bases). Germline CDR1 is MNHEY and CDR2 is SVGEGT. The V and J ends lost 4 bases and 0 bases respectively, with 13 bases between them. This CDR3 is 15 amino acids long. The CDR3 DNA follows: TGTGCCAGCAGTTCCCCGGGACAATCCTCCTACGAGCAGTACTTC. Its translation is CASSSPGQSSYEQYF.

This clone is medium-sized. This sequence joins TRBV6-4 and TRBJ2-7; 9 bases are a match to TRBD2. CDR3 length equals 14 residues. V dropped 5 bases and J dropped 1; count of bases not matched to a gene: 3. Germline lookup yields CDR1 MRHNA and CDR2 SNTAGT. The CDR3 nucleotides read TGTGCCAGCAGTATTAGCGGGAGTTCCTACGAGCAGTACTTC. Encoded protein: CASSISGSSYEQYF.

In this sample, this clone turned up many times. The chain has TRBV20-1 and TRBJ1-1, with TRBD1 as a possible D gene (5 bases). The length of the CDR3 is 12 residues. Trimming took off 3 bases at V and 4 bases at J, with 9 bases between the two ends. Germline V gives CDR1 DFQATT, CDR2 SNEGSKA (reference sequence). The CDR3, as DNA: TGCAGTGCTAGTGTCAGGGCCACTGAAGCTTTCTTT. This encodes CSASVRATEAFF.